Below are 13 T cell receptor beta chains sequenced from a single sample in a study of blood T cell repertoires in COVID-19. Measured with immunoSEQ multiplex PCR; TCRdb has only the in-frame clones, and not every one. The sample records about 200,000 clones, about 85% being singletons. Sequenced sample: peripheral blood. The receptor source for this set is a person aged 65 to 79 with COVID-19, enrolled during active disease.

J is TRBJ2-1 and V is TRBV3-1 (or the pseudogene TRBV3-2); no reliable D call. The CDR3 runs to 12 residues. Germline CDR1 is LGHDT and CDR2 is YNNKEL (reference sequence). V lost 1 base and J 10 bases, leaving 8 bases between the germline ends. CDR3 region: CASSQVSNEQFF. The CDR3 region has the DNA TGTGCCAGCAGCCAAGTCTCTAACGAGCAGTTCTTC.

The CDR3 DNA follows: TGTGCCAGCACGAGTACGGTAATTGGTAGCACAGATACGCAGTATTTT. Translated: CASTSTVIGSTDTQYF. This chain connects TRBV5-5 to TRBJ2-3; D is undetermined. Germline values: CDR1 SGHKS, CDR2 YYEKEE (reference sequence). Trimming removed 6 bases from V and 0 bases from J, with 17 bases in between. This CDR3 has 16 amino acids.

This chain uses TRBV7-2 with TRBJ2-7; 13 nucleotides align to TRBD2. The CDR3 sequence is 17 residues long. The J segment lost 2 bases and the V segment lost 6 bases, leaving 10 bases of the junction unmatched. Germline V CDR1 and CDR2: SGHTA, FQGNSA. The CDR3 protein is CASRLKGLAGPTYEQYF. In DNA, the CDR3 is TGTGCCAGCAGGTTAAAGGGACTAGCGGGACCTACCTACGAGCAGTACTTC.

The gene calls are TRBV7-2 and TRBJ2-7, with unresolved D. V shed 5 bases and J shed 4 bases, with 9 bases lying between them. The germline V gene encodes CDR1 SGHTA and CDR2 FQGNSA. The CDR3 has 12 amino acids. The CDR3 protein is CASSTPGYEQYF. The CDR3 nucleotides are TGTGCCAGCAGCACCCCCGGTTACGAGCAGTACTTC.

V is TRBV7-3 and J is TRBJ2-1; tentatively, D is TRBD2 (7 bases). V shed 1 base and J shed 5 bases, with 18 bases lying between them. From germline, CDR1 is SGHTA and CDR2 FQGTGA. The CDR3 has 17 amino acids. CDR3 loop: CASSLRGRRLADNEQFF. DNA for the CDR3: TGTGCCAGCAGCTTAAGGGGGCGGCGTCTAGCGGACAATGAGCAGTTCTTC.

The V and J genes are TRBV20-1 and TRBJ2-7; D is perhaps TRBD1 (5 bases). The CDR3 loop spans 11 amino acids. Deletions cut 6 bases from V and 2 bases from J, with 8 bases between. The germline V gene has CDR1 DFQATT and CDR2 SNEGSKA (reference sequence). This chain's CDR3 is CSAIRAYEQYF. As DNA, the CDR3 is TGCAGTGCGATCAGGGCCTACGAGCAGTACTTC.

This chain uses TRBV19 with TRBJ2-3, with D perhaps matching TRBD1 (5 bases). Germline assignment: CDR1 LNHDA and CDR2 SQIVND (reference sequence). The V end was cut by 7 bases, the J end by 3 bases, with 14 bases between. There are 14 residues in the CDR3. CDR3 in amino acids: CASNGGARTDTQYF. CDR3 DNA: TGTGCCAGTAATGGTGGGGCTAGGACAGATACGCAGTATTTT.

The rearrangement joins TRBV3-1 (or the pseudogene TRBV3-2) to TRBJ1-1; a weak D match, TRBD1 (5 bases). Trimming cost V 5 bases and J 1 base, with 11 bases left between them. CDR1 LGHDT and CDR2 YNNKEL come from the germline V gene (reference sequence). This CDR3 region has 14 residues. For the CDR3, the DNA is TGTGCCAGCAGCTTGGGACTGTGGAACACTGAAGCTTTCTTT. Translated: CASSLGLWNTEAFF.

V usage is TRBV7-2 and J usage is TRBJ1-2; no firm D call. CDR3 length: 14 amino acids. V dropped 1 base and J dropped 4 bases, with 10 bases sitting between them. Germline CDR1 SGHTA, CDR2 FQGNSA. The CDR3, as DNA: TGTGCCAGCAGCTTAGGAGGGCTGGCCTATGGCTACACCTTC. It translates to CASSLGGLAYGYTF.

V usage is TRBV10-2 and J usage is TRBJ2-7; TRBD1 agrees at 8 bases. The CDR3 is 13 residues long. Germline lookup yields CDR1 WSHSY and CDR2 SAAADI. With 10 bases clipped from V and 7 bases from J, the junction kept 12 bases outside the gene matches. Here the CDR3 reads CATGQGRVIEQYF. The DNA of the CDR3 is TGCGCCACCGGACAGGGTAGAGTGATTGAGCAGTACTTC.

The chain joins TRBV7-8 to TRBJ2-2; TRBD1 matches at 8 bases. Unmatched junction bases numbered 4, after V lost 3 bases and J lost 1 base. The CDR3 extends over 16 amino acids. Per germline, CDR1 SGHVS and CDR2 FQNEAQ. CDR3 nucleotides: TGTGCCAGCAGCTTGGGGACAGGTTGGAACACCGGGGAGCTGTTTTTT. This sequence encodes CASSLGTGWNTGELFF.

The chain has TRBV30 and TRBJ2-7; TRBD1 matches at 8 bases. Trimming took 0 bases from V and 2 from J; bases not matched to a gene: 6. Germline V gene data show CDR1 as GTSNPN and CDR2 as SVGIG (reference sequence). The CDR3 covers 15 residues. CDR3 region: CAWSVLETGAYEQYF. CDR3 bases: TGTGCCTGGAGTGTACTTGAGACAGGGGCCTACGAGCAGTACTTC.

The table lists this clone with a count of one. The rearrangement links TRBV5-8 to TRBJ2-2; no clear D gene. The CDR3 is made up of 14 amino acids. With 0 bases removed from V and 6 bases from J, the gap between germline ends came to 9 bases. Germline CDR1 reads SGHTS; CDR2 reads YDEGEE. CDR3: CASSLDGYAGELFF. In DNA, the CDR3 is TGTGCCAGCAGCTTGGACGGGTATGCCGGGGAGCTGTTTTTT.